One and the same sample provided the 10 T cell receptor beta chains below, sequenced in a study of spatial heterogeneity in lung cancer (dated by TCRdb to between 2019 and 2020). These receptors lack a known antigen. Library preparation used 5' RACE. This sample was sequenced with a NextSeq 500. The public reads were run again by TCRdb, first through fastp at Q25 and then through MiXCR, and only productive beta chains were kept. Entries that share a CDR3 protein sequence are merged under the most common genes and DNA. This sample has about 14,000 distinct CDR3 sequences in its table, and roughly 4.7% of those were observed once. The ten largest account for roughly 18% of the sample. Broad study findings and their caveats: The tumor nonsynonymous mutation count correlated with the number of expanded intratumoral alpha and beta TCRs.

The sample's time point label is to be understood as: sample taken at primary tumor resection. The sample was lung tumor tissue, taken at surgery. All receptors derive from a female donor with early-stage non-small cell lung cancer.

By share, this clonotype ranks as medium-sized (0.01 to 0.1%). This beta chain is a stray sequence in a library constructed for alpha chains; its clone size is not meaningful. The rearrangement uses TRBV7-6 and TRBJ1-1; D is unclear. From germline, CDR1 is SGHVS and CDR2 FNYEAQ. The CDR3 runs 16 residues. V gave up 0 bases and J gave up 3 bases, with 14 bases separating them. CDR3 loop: CASSLAQPTWDTEAFF. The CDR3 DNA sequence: TGTGCCAGCAGCTTAGCGCAGCCTACCTGGGACACTGAAGCTTTCTTT.

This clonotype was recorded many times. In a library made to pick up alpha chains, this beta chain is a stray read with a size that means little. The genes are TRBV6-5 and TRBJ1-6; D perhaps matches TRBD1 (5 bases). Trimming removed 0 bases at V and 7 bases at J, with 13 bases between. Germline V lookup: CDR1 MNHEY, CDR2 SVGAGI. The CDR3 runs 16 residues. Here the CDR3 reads CASSYSMGVGNSPLHF. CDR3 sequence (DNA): TGTGCCAGCAGTTACTCGATGGGGGTTGGCAATTCACCCCTCCACTTT.

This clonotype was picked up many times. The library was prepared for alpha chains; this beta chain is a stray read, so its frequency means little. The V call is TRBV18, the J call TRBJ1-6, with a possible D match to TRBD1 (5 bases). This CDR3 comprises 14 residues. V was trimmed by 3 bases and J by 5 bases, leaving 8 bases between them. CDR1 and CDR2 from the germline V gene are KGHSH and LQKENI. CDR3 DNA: TGTGCCAGCTCACCGGGGGTGGATAATTCACCCCTCCACTTT. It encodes CASSPGVDNSPLHF. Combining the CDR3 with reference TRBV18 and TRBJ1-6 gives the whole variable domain NAGVMQNPRHLVRRRGQEARLRCSPMKGHSHVYWYRQLPEEGLKFMVYLQKENIIDESGMPKERFSAEFPKEGPSILRIQQVVRGDSAAYFCASSPGVDNSPLHFGNGTRLTVT.

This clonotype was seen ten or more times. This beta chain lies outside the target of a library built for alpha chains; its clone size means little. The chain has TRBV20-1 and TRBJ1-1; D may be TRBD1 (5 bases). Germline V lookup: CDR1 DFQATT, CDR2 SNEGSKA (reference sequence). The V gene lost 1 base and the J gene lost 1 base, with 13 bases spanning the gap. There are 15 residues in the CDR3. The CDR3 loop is CSARVAKTGNTEAFF. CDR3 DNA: TGCAGTGCTAGAGTAGCGAAAACAGGGAACACTGAAGCTTTCTTT.

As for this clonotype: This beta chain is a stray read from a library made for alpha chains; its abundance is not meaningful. The CDR3 is CASSYSLGVAETQYF. Here the CDR3 DNA reads TGTGCCAGCAGTTACTCGTTAGGGGTAGCGGAGACCCAGTACTTC. This chain joins TRBV6-5 and TRBJ2-5; D tentatively reads TRBD1 or TRBD2 (5 bases each). The CDR3 length is 15 residues. Germline V gives CDR1 MNHEY, CDR2 SVGAGI. Trimming removed 0 bases from V and 5 bases from J, with 13 bases in between.

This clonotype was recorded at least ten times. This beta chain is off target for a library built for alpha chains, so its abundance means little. The CDR3 DNA sequence: TGTGCCAGCAGCCTCCGGGACAGGGACACCGGGGAGCTGTTTTTT. Translating gives CASSLRDRDTGELFF. J is TRBJ2-2 and V is TRBV7-3, with TRBD1 matching over 9 bases. CDR1 SGHTA and CDR2 FQGTGA come from the germline V gene. Losses at the gene ends were 5 bases for V and 3 bases for J; bases not matched to a gene: 4. This CDR3 has 15 residues.

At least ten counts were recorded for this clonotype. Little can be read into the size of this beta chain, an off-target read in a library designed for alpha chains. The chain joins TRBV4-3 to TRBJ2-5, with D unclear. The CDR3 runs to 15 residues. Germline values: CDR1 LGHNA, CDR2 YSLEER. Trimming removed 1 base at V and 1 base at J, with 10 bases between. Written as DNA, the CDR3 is TGCGCCAGCAGCCAAGGGAATGTAGGCCAAGAGACCCAGTACTTC. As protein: CASSQGNVGQETQYF.

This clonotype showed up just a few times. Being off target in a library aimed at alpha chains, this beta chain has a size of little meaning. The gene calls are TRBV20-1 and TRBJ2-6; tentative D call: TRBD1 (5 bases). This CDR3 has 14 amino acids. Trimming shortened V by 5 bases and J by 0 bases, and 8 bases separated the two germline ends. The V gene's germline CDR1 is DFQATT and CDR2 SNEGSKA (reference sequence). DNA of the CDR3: TGCAGTGCTCAGGGCAACTCTGGGGCCAACGTCCTGACTTTC. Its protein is CSAQGNSGANVLTF.

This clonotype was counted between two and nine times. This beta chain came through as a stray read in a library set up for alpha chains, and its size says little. CDR3 sequence reads: CASSYSTVRNQPQHF. As DNA, the CDR3 is TGTGCCAGCAGTTACTCGACAGTGCGCAATCAGCCCCAGCATTTT. This rearrangement joins TRBV6-6 to TRBJ1-5; D might be TRBD1 (5 bases). The CDR3 loop spans 15 amino acids. Looked up from germline, CDR1 is MNHNY and CDR2 is SVGAGI (reference sequence). V lost 0 bases to trimming and J lost 2 bases, with 8 bases between them.

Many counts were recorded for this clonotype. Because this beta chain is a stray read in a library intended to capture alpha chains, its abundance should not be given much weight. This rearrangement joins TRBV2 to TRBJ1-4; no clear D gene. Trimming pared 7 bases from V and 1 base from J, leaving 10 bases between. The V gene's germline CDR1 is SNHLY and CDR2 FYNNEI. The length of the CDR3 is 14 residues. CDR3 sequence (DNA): TGTGCCAGCACCAGACTAGGAACTAATGAAAAACTGTTTTTT. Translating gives CASTRLGTNEKLFF.